This T cell receptor beta chain was sequenced in a study of Graves' ophthalmopathy and Graves' hyperthyroidism (dated 2018 in TCRdb). General notes on the study: A patient counted as having stable hyperthyroidism if there was no progression to ophthalmopathy within 18 months of follow-up. The study used TCR beta repertoire signatures to distinguish Graves' ophthalmopathy from Graves' hyperthyroidism and to predict progression to ophthalmopathy. In total, 135 blood samples were TCR-sequenced: 40 to 45 ophthalmopathy, roughly 80 hyperthyroidism and approximately 17 hyperthyroidism-to-ophthalmopathy patients. To explore V-J signatures distinguishing ophthalmopathy from hyperthyroidism, a discovery set of more than 95 patients (fewer than 45 ophthalmopathy, 57 stable hyperthyroidism) was enrolled. For independent validation, a separate cohort was made up of 18 to 20 hyperthyroidism patients plus 17 patients who later progressed from hyperthyroidism to ophthalmopathy. In five or six hyperthyroidism patients, T-cell repertoires of thyroid tissue and blood were compared. Following sample collection, hyperthyroidism patients were given methimazole at a starting dose of 30 mg daily, and ophthalmopathy patients were given high-dose intravenous methylprednisolone. Broad study findings and their caveats: Most of the expanded thyroid clonotypes with a frequency above 0.001 were also detected in blood, and it was suggested that the thyroid immune response may be reflected by blood repertoires. In validation, the model predicted ophthalmopathy progression with 70.59% sensitivity and approximately 75% specificity; 12 predicted patients were CT-confirmed with GO in a median of around 6 months. Sample size was not statistically predetermined, and group allocation was not concealed from the investigators. The 13-signature model separated ophthalmopathy from stable hyperthyroidism with about 86% sensitivity and 81.08% specificity in cross-validation, and 80%/75% in the test set.

For repertoire sequencing, TCR beta CDR3 regions were amplified from RNA transcripts. The first round of RT-PCR was done with HTBI primers and the Qiagen OneStep RT-PCR kit, and was followed by a second round of multiplex PCR, then size selection and purification. Libraries were sequenced paired-end with 100 bp reads on an Illumina HiSeq2000. The study's processing was this. Reads were processed with SOAPnuke, discarding reads with adapters, uncalled bases, mean Phred below 15, or no exact constant-primer or identifier match. COPE v1.2.5 was used to merge the high-quality paired reads. Unique nucleotide sequences were defined as clonotypes and aligned to IMGT TRB V, D and J references using MiTCR v1.1. Only V-J combinations with frequency above 0.0001 were analysed, covering approximately 99% of repertoires. A TCR clonal expansion and chaos score per V-J combination was defined as the ratio of F50 clonal expansion to chaos observed in the TCRdist matrix. Features were reduced by Welch's t-statistics and random forest to about a dozen V-J combinations, which fed a naive Bayes classifier. Thyroid-blood repertoire similarity was quantified with the Morisita-Horn index. TCRdb reran the public reads through fastp at Q25 and MiXCR, keeping productive beta chains. Each entry merges the rows of one CDR3 protein and shows their most common DNA and genes. The V and J calls were determined by TCRdb, not by the authors. The sample data list around 1,200,000 distinct CDR3 sequences, and roughly two fifths of these were observed just once. The leading ten clones occupy around 10% of the sample.

In the case of this clonotype: Which antigen it targets is not known. No much larger clone exists at a distance of one base, and base qualities are not known.

Hyperthyroidism patients were newly diagnosed, were aged 18 to 65 years, and had a disease duration under 2 months. Patients with other autoimmune diseases, uncontrolled infections, pregnancy or lactation were excluded. Clinical symptoms, serum thyroxine, TRAb, thyroid ultrasound and orbital computed tomography were used for diagnosis. Total RNA was extracted using Trizol reagent, and RNA quality was checked on an Agilent 2100 Bioanalyzer. CDR1 and CDR2, per the germline V gene (reference sequence), are LNHDA and SQIVND. V and J lose 6 bases and 6 bases, and a span of 12 bases separates them. From cysteine to phenylalanine, the CDR3 is 13 amino acids long. Only the CDR3 DNA stays, 39 bases, in frame from base 1.

Sequencing was carried out using peripheral blood or thyroid tissue (not recorded which). The origin of this receptor is an adult man with Graves' hyperthyroidism. The sequence joins TRBV19 to TRBJ1-5, with TRBD1 perhaps the D gene, on 6 matching bases. The DNA sequence is given as TGTGCCAGTAGACAGGGTGGTATTCAGCCCCAGCATTTT. It translates as CASRQGGIQPQHF.